Each of the 10 T cell receptor beta chains below was sequenced from the same sample in a study of human T cells and chemical hapten exposure. A single record per CDR3 protein comes from TCRdb applying MiXCR to the RACE reads. The table has approximately 120,000 distinct CDR3 sequences, about a tenth seen once. Regarding time point: patch test 2, 6 weeks after DPC sensitization. Treatment in this sample: therapeutic diphenylcyclopropenone sensitization with weekly scalp DPC. Here the sequenced sample was whole blood, taken in connection with sensitization to the hapten diphenylcyclopropenone (DPC). These receptors originate from a woman aged 40 to 55 with alopecia areata. Some clones in this sample may be carry-over from other donors' samples.

This clonotype was recorded many times. The chain carries TRBV7-9 and TRBJ1-1; TRBD1 aligns across 8 bases. V trimming: 6 bases; J trimming: 6 bases; junction bases outside the gene matches: 3. Germline CDR1 and CDR2: SEHNR and FQNEAQ (reference sequence). This CDR3 is 12 amino acids long. CDR3 nucleotide sequence: TGTGCCAGCAGTAAGACAGGGGCTGAAGCTTTCTTT. This gives the protein CASSKTGAEAFF.

This clonotype came up a few times. This chain joins TRBV7-3 and TRBJ1-1, with D possibly matching TRBD1 (5 bases). The CDR3 covers 14 residues. Germline loops: CDR1 SGHTA, CDR2 FQGTGA. Trimming cost V 5 bases and J 4 bases, with 14 bases left between them. CDR3 amino acids: CASSRFGQGTEAFF. The CDR3, as DNA: TGTGCCAGCAGCCGGTTCGGCCAGGGCACTGAAGCTTTCTTT.

In this sample, this clonotype turned up many times. The chain combines TRBV4-1 with TRBJ1-2; tentative D call: TRBD1 (6 bases). V lost 0 bases and J 7 bases, leaving 15 bases between the germline ends. CDR3 length: 15 residues. CDR1 is MGHRA, CDR2 YSYEKL, per germline. The CDR3 sequence is CASSQDPWGASGYTF. The CDR3, as DNA: TGCGCCAGCAGCCAAGATCCGTGGGGGGCCTCTGGCTACACCTTC.

The chain employs TRBV10-3 and TRBJ2-3; TRBD2 matches at 10 bases. The CDR3 is made up of 21 amino acids. Germline values: CDR1 ENHRY, CDR2 SYGVKD. The V segment lost 2 bases and the J segment 0 bases; nucleotides outside the gene matches: 17. The CDR3 DNA sequence: TGTGCCATCAGTGAGCCCGGGAGCGGGGGGGCCCAACGTTCAAGCACAGATACGCAGTATTTT. This codes for CAISEPGSGGAQRSSTDTQYF.

This clonotype was recorded at least ten times. V gene TRBV6-2 or TRBV6-3 combines with J gene TRBJ2-7; a possible D gene is TRBD2 (5 bases). Trimming took off 7 bases at V and 3 bases at J, with 19 bases between the two ends. This CDR3 has 15 residues. CDR1 is MNHEY, CDR2 SVGEGT, per germline. CDR3 sequence: CASIPRYGGGYEQYF. In nucleotides, the CDR3 is TGTGCCAGCATTCCTCGGTACGGAGGCGGCTACGAGCAGTACTTC.

There are a few counts of this clonotype. The chain uses TRBV4-2 and TRBJ1-4; maybe TRBD1 (5 bases). Per the germline V gene, CDR1 is LGHNA and CDR2 is YNFKEQ. CDR3 length equals 18 residues. Trimming stripped 1 base from V and 0 bases from J, with 15 bases between. CDR3 coding DNA: TGTGCCAGCAGCCAAGCGGTAGGGGCTCCTGCAACTAATGAAAAACTGTTTTTT. Translating it yields CASSQAVGAPATNEKLFF.

There are many counts of this clonotype. J is TRBJ2-6 and V is TRBV3-1; D call uncertain. The CDR3 runs to 14 residues. V was trimmed by 2 bases and J by 0 bases, leaving 2 bases between them. Germline assignment: CDR1 LGHDT and CDR2 YNNKEL (reference sequence). CDR3 region: CASSQISGANVLTF. CDR3 nucleotide sequence: TGTGCCAGCAGCCAAATCTCTGGGGCCAACGTCCTGACTTTC.

The V call is TRBV19, the J call TRBJ2-2; D possibly corresponds to TRBD2 (5 bases). Germline values: CDR1 LNHDA, CDR2 SQIVND (reference sequence). The CDR3 covers 14 residues. Trimming removed 7 bases at V and 5 bases at J, with 14 bases between. CDR3 protein: CASKQSGQTGELFF. In DNA form, the CDR3 reads TGTGCCAGTAAGCAGAGCGGTCAAACCGGGGAGCTGTTTTTT.

This clonotype has at least ten counts. V gene TRBV14 combines with J gene TRBJ2-5; the D gene is possibly TRBD1 (7 bases). This CDR3 has 16 residues. The V end was cut by 4 bases, the J end by 2 bases, with 17 bases between. CDR1 and CDR2 from the germline V gene are SGHDN and FVKESK. For the CDR3, the DNA is TGTGCCAGCAGCCCTTCCCGCGGGACAGCACAAGAGACCCAGTACTTC. Encoded protein: CASSPSRGTAQETQYF.

This chain joins TRBV7-8 and TRBJ2-7; D perhaps matches TRBD1 (6 bases). CDR3 length equals 15 residues. The ends were cut back, 2 bases at V and 0 bases at J, with 11 bases in the middle. The germline CDR1 and CDR2 sequences are SGHVS and FQNEAQ. Here the CDR3 DNA reads TGTGCCAGCAGCTTATGGCAGGGGCCCTCCTACGAGCAGTACTTC. Amino acids: CASSLWQGPSYEQYF.